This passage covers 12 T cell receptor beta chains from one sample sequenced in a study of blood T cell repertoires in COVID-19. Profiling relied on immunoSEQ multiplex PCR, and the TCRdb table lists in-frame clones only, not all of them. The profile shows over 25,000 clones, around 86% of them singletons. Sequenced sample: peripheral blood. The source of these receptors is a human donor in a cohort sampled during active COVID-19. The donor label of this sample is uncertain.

The CDR3 sequence: CASSELGAAFF. CDR3 DNA: TGTGCCAGCAGTGAATTGGGGGCGGCTTTCTTT. The rearrangement joins TRBV25-1 to TRBJ1-1; perhaps TRBD1 as D (6 bases). In germline, CDR1 is MGHDK, CDR2 SYGVNS. The ends were cut back, 1 base at V and 11 bases at J, with 8 bases in the middle. The CDR3 spans 11 residues.

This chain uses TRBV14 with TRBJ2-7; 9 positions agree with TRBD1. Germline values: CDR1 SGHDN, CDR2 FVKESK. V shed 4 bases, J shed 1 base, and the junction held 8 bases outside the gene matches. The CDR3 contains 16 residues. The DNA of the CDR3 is TGTGCCAGCAGCCGGGGAGGACAGGGGATTTCCTACGAGCAGTACTTC. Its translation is CASSRGGQGISYEQYF.

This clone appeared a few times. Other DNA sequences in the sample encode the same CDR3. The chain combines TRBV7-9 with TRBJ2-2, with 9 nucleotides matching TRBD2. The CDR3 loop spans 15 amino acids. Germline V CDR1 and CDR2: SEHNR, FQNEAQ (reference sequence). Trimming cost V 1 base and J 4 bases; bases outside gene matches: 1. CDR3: CASSLEAGGTGELFF. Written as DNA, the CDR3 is TGTGCCAGCAGCTTAGAAGCGGGGGGCACCGGGGAGCTGTTTTTT.

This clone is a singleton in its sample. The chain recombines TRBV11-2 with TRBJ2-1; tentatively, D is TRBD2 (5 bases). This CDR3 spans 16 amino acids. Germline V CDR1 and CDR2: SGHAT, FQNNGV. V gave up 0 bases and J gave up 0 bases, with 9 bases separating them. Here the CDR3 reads CASSLDWESSYNEQFF. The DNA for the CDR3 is TGTGCCAGCAGCTTAGATTGGGAGAGCTCCTACAATGAGCAGTTCTTC.

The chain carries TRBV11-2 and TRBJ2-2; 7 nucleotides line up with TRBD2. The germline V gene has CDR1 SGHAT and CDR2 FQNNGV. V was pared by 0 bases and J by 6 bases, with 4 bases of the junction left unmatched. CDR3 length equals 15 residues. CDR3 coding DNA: TGTGCCAGCAGCTTAGAGGCGGGGGACGCCGGGGAGCTGTTTTTT. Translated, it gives CASSLEAGDAGELFF.

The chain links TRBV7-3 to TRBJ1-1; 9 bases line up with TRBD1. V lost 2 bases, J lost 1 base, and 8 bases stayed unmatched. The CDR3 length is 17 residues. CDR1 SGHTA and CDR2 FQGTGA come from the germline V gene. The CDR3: CASSLLPGTGQNTEAFF. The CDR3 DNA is TGTGCCAGCAGCTTACTTCCCGGGACAGGGCAGAACACTGAAGCTTTCTTT.

This CDR3 reads CASSPSGTGNTIYF. The CDR3 nucleotides read TGTGCCAGCAGCCCCTCGGGTACAGGAAACACCATATATTTT. The chain carries TRBV7-9 and TRBJ1-3, with unresolved D. The V and J ends lost 5 bases and 4 bases respectively, with 12 bases between them. Germline V gene data show CDR1 as SEHNR and CDR2 as FQNEAQ (reference sequence). CDR3 length: 14 amino acids.

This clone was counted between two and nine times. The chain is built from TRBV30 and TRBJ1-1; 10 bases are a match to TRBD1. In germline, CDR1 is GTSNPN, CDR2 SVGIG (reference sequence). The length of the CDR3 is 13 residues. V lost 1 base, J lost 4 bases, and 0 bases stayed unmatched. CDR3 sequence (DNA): TGTGCCTGGAGTGGGACAGGGGGCACTGAAGCTTTCTTT. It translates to CAWSGTGGTEAFF.

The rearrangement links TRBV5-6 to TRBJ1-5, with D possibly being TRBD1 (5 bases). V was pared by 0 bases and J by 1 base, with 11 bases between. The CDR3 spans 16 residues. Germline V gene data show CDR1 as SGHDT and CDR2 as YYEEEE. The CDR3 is CASSLEGARSNQPQHF. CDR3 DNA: TGTGCCAGCAGCTTGGAAGGGGCGCGGAGCAATCAGCCCCAGCATTTT. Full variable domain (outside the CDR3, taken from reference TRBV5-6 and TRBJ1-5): DAGVTQSPTHLIKTRGQQVTLRCSPKSGHDTVSWYQQALGQGPQFIFQYYEEEERQRGNFPDRFSGHQFPNYSSELNVNALLLGDSALYLCASSLEGARSNQPQHFGDGTRLSIL.

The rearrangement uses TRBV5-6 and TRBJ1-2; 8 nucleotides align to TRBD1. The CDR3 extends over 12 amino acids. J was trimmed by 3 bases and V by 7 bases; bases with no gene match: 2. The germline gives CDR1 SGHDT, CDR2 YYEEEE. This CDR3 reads CASRGQDYGYTF. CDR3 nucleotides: TGTGCCAGCCGGGGACAGGACTATGGCTACACCTTC.

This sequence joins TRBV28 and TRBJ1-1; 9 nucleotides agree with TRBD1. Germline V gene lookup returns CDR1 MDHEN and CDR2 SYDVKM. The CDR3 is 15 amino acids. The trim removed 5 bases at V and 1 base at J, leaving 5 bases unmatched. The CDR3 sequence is CASSATGGWNTEAFF. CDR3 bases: TGTGCCAGCAGTGCCACAGGGGGCTGGAACACTGAAGCTTTCTTT.

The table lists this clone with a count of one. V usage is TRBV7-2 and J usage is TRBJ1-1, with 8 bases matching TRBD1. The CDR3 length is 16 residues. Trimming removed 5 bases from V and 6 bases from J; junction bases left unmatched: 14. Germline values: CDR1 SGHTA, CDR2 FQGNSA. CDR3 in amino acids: CASSPRQGAKVAEAFF. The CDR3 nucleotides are TGTGCCAGCAGCCCCCGGCAGGGGGCCAAAGTTGCTGAAGCTTTCTTT.